This TCR beta chain was profiled in a study of cytomegalovirus exposure and HLA in healthy donors. Nominally healthy donors were sampled, though unrecorded immune exposures were likely. The CDR3 has 18 amino acids. V lost 0 bases and J lost 5; bases outside the gene matches: 15. CDR1 is MGHRA, CDR2 YSYEKL, per germline. As regards this clone: Its antigen is not known.

Researchers ran the PCR with 60 Vbeta and 13 Jbeta primers. The data were produced by immunoSEQ multiplex PCR, yet TCRdb's version contains in-frame clones alone and is incomplete. Of tens of thousands of clones listed, around 76% are singletons. Overall study findings and caveats: Sequencing artifact likely explains a cluster of highly shared sequence variants. Association of a missense DCLRE1C variant with TCR beta V- and J-gene trimming was reported in a later analysis.

The gene calls are TRBV4-1 and TRBJ2-5; 7 bases fit TRBD2. The sample was PBMCs. The source of this sequence is a middle-aged man in good health and CMV-seronegative. The CDR3 spells CASSQDRFGTGGYETQYF. CDR3 coding DNA: TGCGCCAGCAGCCAAGATAGATTCGGAACGGGGGGTTATGAGACCCAGTACTTC.